Given below is one TCR beta chain in context. Its antigen is not identified. The data are from a study of shared clonotypes between healthy human individuals. The study ran the assay at deep level. This table comes from immunoSEQ multiplex PCR, and its TCRdb copy is limited to in-frame clones, with some not included. The table has under 1 million clones, more than 85% seen once. Trimming shortened V by 0 bases and J by 2 bases, and 14 bases separated the two germline ends. Germline CDR1 SGDLS, CDR2 YYNGEE. The CDR3 contains 16 residues. CD45RO-negative CD8 cells positively selected for CCR7 made up the naive population, which excluded terminally differentiated effector memory CD45RA+ cells. Study outcomes and limitations: Relative to clonotypes present in all four donors, those not shared had lower generation probabilities. Sequencing of the sorted subsets was shown by rarefaction to be incomplete despite large depth.

Sequenced input: naive CD8+ T cells sorted from blood. The chain links TRBV9 to TRBJ2-5, with D perhaps matching TRBD1 or TRBD2 (6 bases each). This clonotype was obtained from a young man in good health. CDR3: CASSVGVRGGQETQYF. The CDR3 bases are TGTGCCAGCAGCGTAGGGGTCAGGGGAGGTCAAGAGACCCAGTACTTC.